This T cell receptor beta chain comes out of a study of blood T cells in healthy people across ages. Ten or more counts support this clonotype. A second PCR of about 6 to 12 cycles used a sample-barcoded 5' primer and a J-beta primer mix. TCRdb re-called the 5' RACE reads through MiXCR, storing one row per CDR3 protein. The data show 600,000 or so distinct CDR3 sequences, with roughly 30% seen just once and approximately 14% held by the top ten. Germline V gene sequence: CDR1 DFQATT, CDR2 SNEGSKA (reference sequence). The trim removed 6 bases at V and 1 base at J, leaving 2 bases unmatched. The CDR3 is 13 amino acids.

Material for sequencing was blood. The receptor's source is a woman of 80 years or more in good health. The rearrangement uses TRBV20-1 and TRBJ2-4; 8 bases are a match to TRBD1. The CDR3 reads CSAGQGAKNIQYF. The CDR3 coding sequence is TGCAGTGCCGGACAGGGTGCCAAAAACATTCAGTACTTC.